One and the same sample provided the 11 T cell receptor beta chains below, sequenced in a study of cytomegalovirus exposure and HLA in healthy donors. It was with 60 Vbeta and 13 Jbeta primers that the PCR ran. TCRdb's table, derived via immunoSEQ multiplex PCR, lists solely in-frame clones and lacks some. The profile covers more than 150,000 clones, with roughly 88% appearing a single time and 0.95% to 1.5% taken by the ten largest. Sequenced material: PBMCs. The receptors were sampled from a girl aged 2 to 10 in good health and CMV-seropositive.

V and J are TRBV2 and TRBJ1-1; possibly TRBD1 for D (5 bases). Per the germline V gene, CDR1 is SNHLY and CDR2 is FYNNEI. There are 14 residues in the CDR3. Trimming removed 4 bases at V and 0 bases at J, with 9 bases between. The CDR3 DNA reads as TGTGCCAGCAGTGCTCAGGGTATGAACACTGAAGCTTTCTTT. Its translation: CASSAQGMNTEAFF.

This chain joins TRBV20-1 and TRBJ2-1; 13 bases fit TRBD2. The ends lost 6 bases at V and 15 bases at J; junction bases unmatched: 5. In germline, CDR1 is DFQATT, CDR2 SNEGSKA (reference sequence). This CDR3 contains 11 residues. In nucleotides, the CDR3 is TGCAGTGCGTGGACTAGCGGGAGTCTGTTCTTC. It specifies CSAWTSGSLFF.

The V gene is TRBV14, the J gene TRBJ2-7; 8 nucleotides match TRBD1. In germline, CDR1 is SGHDN, CDR2 FVKESK. Unmatched junction bases numbered 7, after V lost 3 bases and J lost 0 bases. The CDR3 contains 16 residues. CDR3 DNA: TGTGCCAGCAGCCACGGGGGCACAGGGGGCTCCTACGAGCAGTACTTC. Protein sequence: CASSHGGTGGSYEQYF.

This clone turned up a few times. The DNA for the CDR3 is TGTGCCAGCAGGGTACAACTGGGACAGGCCTATGGCTACACCTTC. Its translation: CASRVQLGQAYGYTF. The rearrangement uses TRBV27 and TRBJ1-2; 8 bases line up with TRBD1. The CDR3 contains 15 residues. Trimming at V came to 6 bases and at J to 4 bases, leaving 10 bases not matched to a gene. Looked up from germline, CDR1 is MNHEY and CDR2 is SMNVEV (reference sequence).

The V call is TRBV10-3, the J call TRBJ2-1; TRBD2 aligns across 14 bases. Germline assignment: CDR1 ENHRY and CDR2 SYGVKD. This CDR3 has 16 residues. V dropped 4 bases and J dropped 8; count of bases not matched to a gene: 7. The CDR3 protein is CAISGYETSGGDEQFF. As DNA, the CDR3 is TGTGCCATCAGTGGCTATGAGACTAGCGGGGGGGATGAGCAGTTCTTC.

The chain uses TRBV19 and TRBJ2-3; D perhaps matches TRBD2 (6 bases). CDR3 length: 15 residues. With 3 bases removed from V and 3 bases from J, the gap between germline ends came to 13 bases. Looked up from germline, CDR1 is LNHDA and CDR2 is SQIVND (reference sequence). The CDR3 here is CASSIRLVGTDTQYF. The CDR3 DNA is TGTGCCAGTAGTATTAGACTAGTTGGGACAGATACGCAGTATTTT.

This clone was recorded only once. This chain connects TRBV25-1 to TRBJ2-1; 9 bases fit TRBD2. V gave up 4 bases and J gave up 9 bases; unmatched junction bases: 19. The CDR3 length is 18 residues. Germline CDR1 reads MGHDK; CDR2 reads SYGVNS. CDR3 loop: CASSGGTSLLRFTFEQFF. CDR3 coding DNA: TGTGCCAGCAGTGGGGGGACTAGCTTATTGAGATTCACCTTTGAGCAGTTCTTC.

V and J are TRBV6-1 and TRBJ1-5, with a possible D match to TRBD1 (5 bases). Looked up from germline, CDR1 is MNHNS and CDR2 is SASEGT. Trimming removed 5 bases from V and 3 bases from J, with 11 bases in between. The CDR3 is made up of 14 amino acids. CDR3 DNA: TGTGCCAGCAGTAGGGGAGGGACCAATCAGCCCCAGCATTTT. This encodes CASSRGGTNQPQHF.

This chain links TRBV4-1 with TRBJ2-3, with TRBD1 identical over 7 bases. CDR3 length equals 13 residues. Germline CDR1 reads MGHRA; CDR2 reads YSYEKL. V gave up 0 bases and J gave up 7 bases; unmatched junction bases: 1. In DNA form, the CDR3 reads TGCGCCAGCAGCCAAGACAGGGGGAATACGCAGTATTTT. Translating gives CASSQDRGNTQYF.

The V gene is TRBV9, the J gene TRBJ2-2, with D unresolved. Trimming took off 0 bases at V and 3 bases at J, with 6 bases between the two ends. Germline lookup yields CDR1 SGDLS and CDR2 YYNGEE. The CDR3 spans 14 residues. The CDR3 loop reads CASSVGPDTGELFF. The CDR3 DNA sequence: TGTGCCAGCAGCGTAGGTCCCGACACCGGGGAGCTGTTTTTT. Looking up the rest from reference TRBV9 and TRBJ2-2 gives the full variable domain: DSGVTQTPKHLITATGQRVTLRCSPRSGDLSVYWYQQSLDQGLQFLIQYYNGEERAKGNILERFSAQQFPDLHSELNLSSLELGDSALYFCASSVGPDTGELFFGEGSRLTVL.

This clone showed up just a few times. The chain carries TRBV6-1 and TRBJ2-3; a possible D gene is TRBD1 (5 bases). CDR1 and CDR2 (germline): MNHNS, SASEGT. V was trimmed by 3 bases and J by 5 bases, leaving 18 bases between them. CDR3 size: 16 residues. This CDR3 reads CASSEYFAGMEDTQYF. The DNA of the CDR3 is TGTGCCAGCAGTGAGTATTTCGCAGGGATGGAAGATACGCAGTATTTT.